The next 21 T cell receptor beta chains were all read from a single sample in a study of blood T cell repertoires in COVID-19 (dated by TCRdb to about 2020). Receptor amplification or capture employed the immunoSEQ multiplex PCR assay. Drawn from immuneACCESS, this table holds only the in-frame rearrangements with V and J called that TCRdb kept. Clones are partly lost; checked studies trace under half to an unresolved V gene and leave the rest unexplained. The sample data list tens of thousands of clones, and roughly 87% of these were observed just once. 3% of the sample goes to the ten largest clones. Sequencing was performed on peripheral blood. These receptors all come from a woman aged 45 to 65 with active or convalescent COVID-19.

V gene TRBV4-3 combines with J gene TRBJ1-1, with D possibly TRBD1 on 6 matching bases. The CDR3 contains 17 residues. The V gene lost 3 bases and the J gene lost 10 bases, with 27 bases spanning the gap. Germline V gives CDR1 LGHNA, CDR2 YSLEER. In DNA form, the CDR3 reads TGCGCCAGCAGCCAGGGCCTACAGGGTAGAGTTTCTTTCGGAGCTTTCTTT. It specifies CASSQGLQGRVSFGAFF.

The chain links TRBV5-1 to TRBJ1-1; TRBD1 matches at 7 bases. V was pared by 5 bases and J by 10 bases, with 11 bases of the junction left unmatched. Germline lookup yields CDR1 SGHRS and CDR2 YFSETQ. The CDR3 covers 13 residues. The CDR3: CASSLLDRLGAFF. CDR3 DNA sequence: TGCGCCAGCAGTCTCTTGGACAGGCTGGGAGCTTTCTTT.

CDR3 nucleotides: TGTGCCAGCAGCTTAGCGGGGGCCAGGTATGGCTACACCTTC. Amino acids: CASSLAGARYGYTF. This chain joins TRBV7-9 and TRBJ1-2; perhaps TRBD1 as D (6 bases). Trimming pared 0 bases from V and 5 bases from J, leaving 10 bases between. The CDR3 runs 14 residues. In germline, CDR1 is SEHNR, CDR2 FQNEAQ (reference sequence). The variable domain in full, completed from reference TRBV7-9 and TRBJ1-2, reads DTGVSQNPRHKITKRGQNVTFRCDPISEHNRLYWYRQTLGQGPEFLTYFQNEAQLEKSRLLSDRFSAERPKGSFSTLEIQRTEQGDSAMYLCASSLAGARYGYTFGSGTRLTVV.

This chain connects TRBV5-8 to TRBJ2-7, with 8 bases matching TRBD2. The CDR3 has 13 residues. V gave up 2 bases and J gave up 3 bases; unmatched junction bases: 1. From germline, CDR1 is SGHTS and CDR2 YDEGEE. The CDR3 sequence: CASSFGGGYEQYF. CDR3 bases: TGTGCCAGCAGCTTCGGGGGGGGCTACGAGCAGTACTTC.

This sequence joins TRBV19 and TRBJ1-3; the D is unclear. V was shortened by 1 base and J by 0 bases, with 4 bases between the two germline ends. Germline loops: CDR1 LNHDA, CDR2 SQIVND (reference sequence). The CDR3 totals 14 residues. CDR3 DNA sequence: TGTGCCAGTAGTATAGGGAGCTCTGGAAACACCATATATTTT. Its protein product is CASSIGSSGNTIYF.

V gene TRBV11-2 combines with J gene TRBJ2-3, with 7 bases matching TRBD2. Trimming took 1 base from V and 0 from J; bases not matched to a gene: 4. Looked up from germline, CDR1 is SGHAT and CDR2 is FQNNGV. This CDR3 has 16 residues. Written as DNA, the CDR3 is TGTGCCAGCAGCTTAGGGCGGGGGAGTAGCACAGATACGCAGTATTTT. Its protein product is CASSLGRGSSTDTQYF.

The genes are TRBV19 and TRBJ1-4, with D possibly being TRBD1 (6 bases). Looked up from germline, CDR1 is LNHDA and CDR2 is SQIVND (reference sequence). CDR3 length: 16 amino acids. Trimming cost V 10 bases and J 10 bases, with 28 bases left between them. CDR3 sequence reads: CATRRTQGVENGKLFF. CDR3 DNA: TGTGCCACTCGTAGAACACAGGGAGTGGAAAACGGAAAACTGTTTTTT.

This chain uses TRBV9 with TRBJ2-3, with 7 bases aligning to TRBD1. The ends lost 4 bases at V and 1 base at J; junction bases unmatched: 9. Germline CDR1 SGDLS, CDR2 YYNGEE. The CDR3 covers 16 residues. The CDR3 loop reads CASSQRGQKRTDTQYF. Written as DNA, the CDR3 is TGTGCCAGCAGCCAGAGGGGGCAGAAACGCACAGATACGCAGTATTTT.

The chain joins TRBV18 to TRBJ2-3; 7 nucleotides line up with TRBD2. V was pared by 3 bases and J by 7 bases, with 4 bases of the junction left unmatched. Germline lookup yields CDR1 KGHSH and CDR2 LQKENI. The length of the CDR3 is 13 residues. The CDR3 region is CASSPGGQYTQYF. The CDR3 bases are TGTGCCAGCTCACCGGGAGGGCAGTATACGCAGTATTTT.

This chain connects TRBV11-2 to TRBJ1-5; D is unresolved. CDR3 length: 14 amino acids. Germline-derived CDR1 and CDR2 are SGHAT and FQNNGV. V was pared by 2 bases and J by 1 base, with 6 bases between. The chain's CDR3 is CASSLSQSNQPQHF. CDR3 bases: TGTGCCAGCAGCTTATCACAGAGCAATCAGCCCCAGCATTTT.

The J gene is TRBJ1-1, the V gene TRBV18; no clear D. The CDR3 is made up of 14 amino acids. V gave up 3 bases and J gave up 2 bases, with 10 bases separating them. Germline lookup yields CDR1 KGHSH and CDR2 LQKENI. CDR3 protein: CASSPLRENTEAFF. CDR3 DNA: TGTGCCAGCTCACCGCTGCGGGAAAACACTGAAGCTTTCTTT.

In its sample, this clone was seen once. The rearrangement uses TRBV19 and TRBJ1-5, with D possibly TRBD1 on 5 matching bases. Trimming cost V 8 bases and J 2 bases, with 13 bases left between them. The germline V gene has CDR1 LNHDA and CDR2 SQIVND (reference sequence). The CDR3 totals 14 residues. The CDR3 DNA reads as TGTGCCAGTTGTGGAGGGGTAGGCAATCAGCCCCAGCATTTT. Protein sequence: CASCGGVGNQPQHF.

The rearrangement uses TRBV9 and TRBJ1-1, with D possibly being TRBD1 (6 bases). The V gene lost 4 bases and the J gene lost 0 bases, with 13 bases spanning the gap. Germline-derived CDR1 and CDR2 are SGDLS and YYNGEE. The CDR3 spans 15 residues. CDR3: CASSLGGHLNTEAFF. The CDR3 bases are TGTGCCAGCAGCCTGGGGGGGCACCTGAACACTGAAGCTTTCTTT.

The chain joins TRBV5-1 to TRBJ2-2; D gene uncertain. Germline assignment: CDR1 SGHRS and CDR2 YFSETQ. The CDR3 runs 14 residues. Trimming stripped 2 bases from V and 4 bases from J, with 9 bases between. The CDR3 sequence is CASSFRQTTGELFF. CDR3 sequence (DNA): TGCGCCAGCAGCTTCAGGCAGACCACCGGGGAGCTGTTTTTT.

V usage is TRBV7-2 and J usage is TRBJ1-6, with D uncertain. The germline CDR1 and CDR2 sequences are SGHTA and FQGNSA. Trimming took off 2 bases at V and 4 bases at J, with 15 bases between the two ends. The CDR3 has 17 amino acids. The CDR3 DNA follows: TGTGCCAGCAGCTTAAGGTCTAGGTTTCCTTATAATTCACCCCTCCACTTT. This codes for CASSLRSRFPYNSPLHF.

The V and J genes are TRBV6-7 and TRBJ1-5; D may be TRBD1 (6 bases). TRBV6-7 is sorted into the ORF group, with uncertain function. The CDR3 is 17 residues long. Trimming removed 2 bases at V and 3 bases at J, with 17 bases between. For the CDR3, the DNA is TGTGCCAGCAGTTACCCCCCCTCAGGGGCAAACAATCAGCCCCAGCATTTT. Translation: CASSYPPSGANNQPQHF.

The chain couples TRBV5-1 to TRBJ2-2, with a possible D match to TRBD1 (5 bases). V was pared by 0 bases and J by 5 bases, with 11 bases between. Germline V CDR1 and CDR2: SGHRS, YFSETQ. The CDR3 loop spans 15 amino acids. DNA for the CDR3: TGCGCCAGCAGCTTGGTCGCAGGGCAGACCGGGGAGCTGTTTTTT. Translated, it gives CASSLVAGQTGELFF.

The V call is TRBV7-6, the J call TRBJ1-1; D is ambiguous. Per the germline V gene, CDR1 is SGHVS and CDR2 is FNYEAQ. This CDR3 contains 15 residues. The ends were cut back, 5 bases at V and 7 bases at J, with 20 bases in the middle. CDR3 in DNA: TGTGCCAGCAGCCCCCCAGGAAGAGAGAGTATTGAAGCTTTCTTT. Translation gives CASSPPGRESIEAFF.

The CDR3 bases are TGTGCCACCAGCAGAGATTTAACAGGGAATTCACCCCTCCACTTT. It translates to CATSRDLTGNSPLHF. The chain employs TRBV15 and TRBJ1-6; D perhaps matches TRBD1 (6 bases). Trimming pared 0 bases from V and 7 bases from J, leaving 10 bases between. Germline CDR1 and CDR2: LNHNV and YYDKDF (reference sequence). CDR3 length: 15 amino acids.

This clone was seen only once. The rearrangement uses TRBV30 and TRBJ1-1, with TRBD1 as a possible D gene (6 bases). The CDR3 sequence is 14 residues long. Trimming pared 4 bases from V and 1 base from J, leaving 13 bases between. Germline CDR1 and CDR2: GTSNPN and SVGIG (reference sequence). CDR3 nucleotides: TGTGCCTGGAACAGTAGGGGGGGGAACACTGAAGCTTTCTTT. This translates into CAWNSRGGNTEAFF.

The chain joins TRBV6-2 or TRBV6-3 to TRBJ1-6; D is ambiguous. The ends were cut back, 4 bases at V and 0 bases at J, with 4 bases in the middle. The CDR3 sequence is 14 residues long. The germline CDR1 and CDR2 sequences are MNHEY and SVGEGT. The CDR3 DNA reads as TGTGCCAGCAGTTTCAGCTCCTATAATTCACCCCTCCACTTT. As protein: CASSFSSYNSPLHF.